The text below deals with one TCR beta chain. Antigen: not known. V was clipped by 3 bases and J by 7 bases; unmatched bases: 11. Germline lookup yields CDR1 LNHDA and CDR2 SQIVND (reference sequence). The length of the CDR3 is 16 residues. PCR was performed using 60 Vbeta and 13 Jbeta primers. Here immunoSEQ multiplex PCR was the method, and the copy in TCRdb shows in-frame clones only, minus some. The repertoire holds roughly 100,000 clones, 70% to 85% seen once, with 2.5% to 3.5% in the top ten. These data belong to a study of cytomegalovirus exposure and HLA in healthy donors. About the study: Unique TCRs from HLA-typed donors, some 85 million of them, were held in an early data release.

Notes on the study in general: Rare TCR sequences predominated, though certain public TCRs were found in many donors.

The receptor's source is a woman between 40 and 55 years old in good health and CMV-seronegative. The sample comprised PBMCs. The gene calls are TRBV19 and TRBJ1-5, with TRBD1 identical over 8 bases. The CDR3 region has the DNA TGTGCCAGTAGTATTGGGGGACAGGTCACGGGGCAGCCCCAGCATTTT. The encoded protein is CASSIGGQVTGQPQHF.